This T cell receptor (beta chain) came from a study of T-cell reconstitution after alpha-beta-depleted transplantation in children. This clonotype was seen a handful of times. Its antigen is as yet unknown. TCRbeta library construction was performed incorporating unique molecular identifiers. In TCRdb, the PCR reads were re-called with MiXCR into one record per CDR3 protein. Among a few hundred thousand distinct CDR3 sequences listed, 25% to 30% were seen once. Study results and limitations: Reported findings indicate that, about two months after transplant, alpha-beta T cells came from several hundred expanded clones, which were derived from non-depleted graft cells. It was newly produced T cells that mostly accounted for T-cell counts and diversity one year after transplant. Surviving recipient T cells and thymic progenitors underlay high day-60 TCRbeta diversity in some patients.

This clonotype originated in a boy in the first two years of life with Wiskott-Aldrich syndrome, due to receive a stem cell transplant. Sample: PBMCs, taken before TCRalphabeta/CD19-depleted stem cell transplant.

CDR3 residues: CSARPWNTGELFF. CDR3 nucleotides: TGCAGTGCTAGACCCTGGAACACCGGGGAGCTGTTTTTT. The chain carries TRBV20-1 and TRBJ2-2; D gene uncertain. The CDR3 runs to 13 residues. Trimming pared 2 bases from V and 1 base from J, leaving 5 bases between. Per the germline V gene, CDR1 is DFQATT and CDR2 is SNEGSKA (reference sequence).